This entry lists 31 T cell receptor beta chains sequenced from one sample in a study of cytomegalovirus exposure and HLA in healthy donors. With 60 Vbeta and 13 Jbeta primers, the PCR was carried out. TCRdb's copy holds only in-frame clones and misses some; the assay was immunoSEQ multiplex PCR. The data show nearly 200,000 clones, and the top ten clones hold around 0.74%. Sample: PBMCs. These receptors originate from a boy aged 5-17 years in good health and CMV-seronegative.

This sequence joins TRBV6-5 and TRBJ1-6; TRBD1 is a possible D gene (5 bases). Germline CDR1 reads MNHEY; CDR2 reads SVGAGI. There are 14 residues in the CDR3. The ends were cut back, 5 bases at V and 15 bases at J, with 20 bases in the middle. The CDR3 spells CASSARDSNEGLHF. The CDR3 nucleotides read TGTGCCAGCAGTGCCCGGGACTCTAATGAAGGCCTCCACTTT.

CDR3 nucleotides: TGTGCCTGGAGCGGTGACAGGGGCTACGAGCAGTACTTC. It yields the protein CAWSGDRGYEQYF. This chain connects TRBV30 to TRBJ2-7; 8 bases map to TRBD1. Trimming took 3 bases from V and 3 from J; bases not matched to a gene: 4. Germline loops: CDR1 GTSNPN, CDR2 SVGIG (reference sequence). The CDR3 loop spans 13 amino acids.

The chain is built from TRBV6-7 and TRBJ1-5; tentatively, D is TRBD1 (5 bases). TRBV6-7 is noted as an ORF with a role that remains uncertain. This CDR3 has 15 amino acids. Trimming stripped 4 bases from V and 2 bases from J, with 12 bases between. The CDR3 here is CASSLGRVGNQPQHF. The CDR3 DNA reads TGTGCCAGCAGTTTGGGCAGGGTTGGCAATCAGCCCCAGCATTTT.

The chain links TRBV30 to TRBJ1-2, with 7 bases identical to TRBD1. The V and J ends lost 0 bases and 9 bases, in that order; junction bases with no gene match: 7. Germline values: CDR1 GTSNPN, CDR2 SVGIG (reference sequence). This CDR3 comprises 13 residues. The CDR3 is CAWSVGGIWSYTF. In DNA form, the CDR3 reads TGTGCCTGGAGTGTAGGGGGCATATGGAGCTACACCTTC.

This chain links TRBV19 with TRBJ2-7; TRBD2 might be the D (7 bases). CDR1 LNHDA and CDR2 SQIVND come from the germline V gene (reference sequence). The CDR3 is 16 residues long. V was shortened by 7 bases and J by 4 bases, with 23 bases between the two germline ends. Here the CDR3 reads CASTPRAGTTVYEQYF. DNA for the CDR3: TGTGCCAGTACCCCTCGAGCGGGGACAACGGTTTACGAGCAGTACTTC.

The CDR3 loop is CASSFSDTQYF. CDR3 coding DNA: TGTGCCAGCAGTTTTTCTGATACGCAGTATTTT. This chain connects TRBV27 to TRBJ2-3; D is ambiguous. From germline, CDR1 is MNHEY and CDR2 SMNVEV (reference sequence). CDR3 length: 11 residues. Trimming cost V 3 bases and J 6 bases, with 4 bases left between them.

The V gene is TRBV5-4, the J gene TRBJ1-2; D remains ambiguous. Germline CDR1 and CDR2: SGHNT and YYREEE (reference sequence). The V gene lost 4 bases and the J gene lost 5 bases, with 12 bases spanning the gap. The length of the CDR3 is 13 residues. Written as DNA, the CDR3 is TGTGCCAGCAGCCTTCCGGGTTGGTATGGCTACACCTTC. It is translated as CASSLPGWYGYTF.

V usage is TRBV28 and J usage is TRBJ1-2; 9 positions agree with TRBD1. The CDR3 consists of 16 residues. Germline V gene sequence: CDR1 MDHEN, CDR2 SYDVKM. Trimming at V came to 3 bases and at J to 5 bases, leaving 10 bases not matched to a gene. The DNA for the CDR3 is TGTGCCAGCAGTTTTGTCCCCGGGACAGGGATGTATGGCTACACCTTC. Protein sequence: CASSFVPGTGMYGYTF.

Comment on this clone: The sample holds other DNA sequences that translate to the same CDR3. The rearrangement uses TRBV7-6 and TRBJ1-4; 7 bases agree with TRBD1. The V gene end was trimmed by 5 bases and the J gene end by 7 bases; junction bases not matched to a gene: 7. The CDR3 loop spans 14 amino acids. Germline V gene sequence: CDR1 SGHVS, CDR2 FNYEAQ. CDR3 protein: CASSPTGVVEKLFF. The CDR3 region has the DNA TGTGCCAGCAGCCCCACAGGGGTGGTTGAAAAACTGTTTTTT.

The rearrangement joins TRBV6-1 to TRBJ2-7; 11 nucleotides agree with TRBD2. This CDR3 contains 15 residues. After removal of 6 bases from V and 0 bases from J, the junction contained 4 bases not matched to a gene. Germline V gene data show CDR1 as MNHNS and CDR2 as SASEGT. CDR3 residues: CASSGLAGSSYEQYF. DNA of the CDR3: TGTGCCAGCAGCGGACTAGCGGGTAGCTCCTACGAGCAGTACTTC.

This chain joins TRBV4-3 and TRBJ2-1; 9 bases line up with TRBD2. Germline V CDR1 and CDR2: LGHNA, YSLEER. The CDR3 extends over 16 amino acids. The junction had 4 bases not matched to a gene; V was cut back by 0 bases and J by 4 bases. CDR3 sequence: CASSQEGGGGYNEQFF. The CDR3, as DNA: TGCGCCAGCAGCCAAGAGGGCGGGGGGGGATACAATGAGCAGTTCTTC.

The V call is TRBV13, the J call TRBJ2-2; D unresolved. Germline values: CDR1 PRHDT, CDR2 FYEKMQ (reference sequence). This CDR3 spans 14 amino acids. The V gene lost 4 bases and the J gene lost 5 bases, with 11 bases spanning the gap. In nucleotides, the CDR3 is TGTGCCAGCAGCTCCCCAGGAAAGACCGGGGAGCTGTTTTTT. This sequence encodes CASSSPGKTGELFF.

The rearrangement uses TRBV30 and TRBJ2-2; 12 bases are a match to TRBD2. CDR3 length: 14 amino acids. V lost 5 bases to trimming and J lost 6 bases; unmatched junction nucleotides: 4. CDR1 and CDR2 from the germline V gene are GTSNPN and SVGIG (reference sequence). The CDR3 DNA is TGTGCCTGGGTACTAGCGGGGGGTCCCGGGGAGCTGTTTTTT. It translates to CAWVLAGGPGELFF.

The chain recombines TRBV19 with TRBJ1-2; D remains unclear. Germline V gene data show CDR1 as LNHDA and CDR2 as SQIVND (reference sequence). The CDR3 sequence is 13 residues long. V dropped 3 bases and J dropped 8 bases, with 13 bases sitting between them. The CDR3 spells CASSIPPLEGYTF. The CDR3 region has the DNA TGTGCCAGTAGTATTCCACCTCTGGAGGGCTACACCTTC.

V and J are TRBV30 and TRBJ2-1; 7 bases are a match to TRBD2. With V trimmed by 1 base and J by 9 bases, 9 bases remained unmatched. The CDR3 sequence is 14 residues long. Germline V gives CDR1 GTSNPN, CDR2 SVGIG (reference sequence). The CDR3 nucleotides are TGTGCCTGGAGTGCGGGGAGGGTCAGAGGTGAGCAGTTCTTC. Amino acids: CAWSAGRVRGEQFF.

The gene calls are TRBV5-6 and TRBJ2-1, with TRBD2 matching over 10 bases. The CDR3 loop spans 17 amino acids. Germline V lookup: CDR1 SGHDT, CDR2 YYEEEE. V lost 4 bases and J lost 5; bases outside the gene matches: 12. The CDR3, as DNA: TGTGCCAGCAGCCGAATACTAGCGGGGTCTTTAGACAATGAGCAGTTCTTC. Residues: CASSRILAGSLDNEQFF.

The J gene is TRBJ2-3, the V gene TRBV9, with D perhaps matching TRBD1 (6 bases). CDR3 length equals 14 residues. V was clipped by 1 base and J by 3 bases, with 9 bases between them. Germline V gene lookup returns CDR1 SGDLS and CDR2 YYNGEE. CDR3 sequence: CASSVLTGTDTQYF. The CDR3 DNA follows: TGTGCCAGCAGCGTACTTACAGGGACAGATACGCAGTATTTT.

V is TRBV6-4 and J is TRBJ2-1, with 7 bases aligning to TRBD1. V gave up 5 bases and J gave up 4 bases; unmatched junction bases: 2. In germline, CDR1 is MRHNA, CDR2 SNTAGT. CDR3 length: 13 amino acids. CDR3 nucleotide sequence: TGTGCCAGCAGTCCGACAGGGTACAATGAGCAGTTCTTC. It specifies CASSPTGYNEQFF.

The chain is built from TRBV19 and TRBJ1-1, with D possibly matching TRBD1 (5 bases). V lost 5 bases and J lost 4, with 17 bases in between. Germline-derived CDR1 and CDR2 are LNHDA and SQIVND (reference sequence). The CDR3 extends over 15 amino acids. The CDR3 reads CASSLDTGGGTEAFF. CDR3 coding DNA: TGTGCCAGTAGTCTCGACACAGGCGGGGGCACTGAAGCTTTCTTT.

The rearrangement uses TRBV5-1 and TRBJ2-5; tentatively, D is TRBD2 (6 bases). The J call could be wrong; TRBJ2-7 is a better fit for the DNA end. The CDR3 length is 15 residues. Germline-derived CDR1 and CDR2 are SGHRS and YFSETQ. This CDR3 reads CASSFGTASSYEQYF. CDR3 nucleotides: TGCGCCAGCAGCTTTGGGACTGCCTCTTCCTACGAGCAGTACTTC.

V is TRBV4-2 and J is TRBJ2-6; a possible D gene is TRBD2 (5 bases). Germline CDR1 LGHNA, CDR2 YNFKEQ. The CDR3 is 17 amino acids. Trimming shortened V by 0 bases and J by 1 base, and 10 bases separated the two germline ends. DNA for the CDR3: TGTGCCAGCAGCCAAGATCTGACGGGGTCTGGGGCCAACGTCCTGACTTTC. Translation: CASSQDLTGSGANVLTF.

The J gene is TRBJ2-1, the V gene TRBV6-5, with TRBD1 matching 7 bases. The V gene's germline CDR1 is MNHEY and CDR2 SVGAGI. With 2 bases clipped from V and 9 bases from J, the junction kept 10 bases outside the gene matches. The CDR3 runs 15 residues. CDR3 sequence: CASSYDNRGWGEQFF. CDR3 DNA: TGTGCCAGCAGTTACGATAACAGGGGATGGGGTGAGCAGTTCTTC.

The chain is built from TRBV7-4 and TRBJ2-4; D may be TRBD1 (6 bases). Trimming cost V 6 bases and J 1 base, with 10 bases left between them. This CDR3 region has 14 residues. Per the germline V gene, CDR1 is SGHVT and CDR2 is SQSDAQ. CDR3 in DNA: TGTGCCAGCAGGCCACAGGGCGCCAAAAACATTCAGTACTTC. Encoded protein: CASRPQGAKNIQYF.

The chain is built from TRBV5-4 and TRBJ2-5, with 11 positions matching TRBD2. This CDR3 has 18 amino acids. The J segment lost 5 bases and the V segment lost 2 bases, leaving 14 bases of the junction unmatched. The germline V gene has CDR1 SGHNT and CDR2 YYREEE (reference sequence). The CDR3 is CASSLGRLAGRMGETQYF. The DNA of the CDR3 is TGTGCCAGCAGCTTAGGGCGACTAGCGGGGAGAATGGGGGAGACCCAGTACTTC.

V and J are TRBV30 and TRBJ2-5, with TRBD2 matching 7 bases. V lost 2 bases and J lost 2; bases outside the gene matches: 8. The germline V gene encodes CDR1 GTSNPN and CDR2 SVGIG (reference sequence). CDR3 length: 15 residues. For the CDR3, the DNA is TGTGCCTGGAGTCCGGGAGCGGGGCTACAAGAGACCCAGTACTTC. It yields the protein CAWSPGAGLQETQYF.

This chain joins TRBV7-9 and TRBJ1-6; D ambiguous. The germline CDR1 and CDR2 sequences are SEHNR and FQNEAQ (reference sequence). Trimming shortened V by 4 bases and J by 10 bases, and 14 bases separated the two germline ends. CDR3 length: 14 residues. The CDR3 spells CASSSRREPSPLHF. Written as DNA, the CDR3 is TGTGCCAGCAGCTCCCGGAGGGAACCCTCACCCCTCCACTTT.

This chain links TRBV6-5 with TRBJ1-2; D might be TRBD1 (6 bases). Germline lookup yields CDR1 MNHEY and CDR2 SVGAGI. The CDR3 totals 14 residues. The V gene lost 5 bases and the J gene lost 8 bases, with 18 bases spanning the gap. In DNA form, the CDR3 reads TGTGCCAGCAGTCCCAACCCAGGGGTAAACGGCTACACCTTC. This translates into CASSPNPGVNGYTF.

CDR3 DNA: TGCGCCAGCAGCTCTCGGGCAGGGGCGGTCAATGAGCAGTTCTTC. Translation gives CASSSRAGAVNEQFF. The gene calls are TRBV5-1 and TRBJ2-1; weak D call: TRBD1 (6 bases). Germline CDR1 is SGHRS and CDR2 is YFSETQ. Trimming removed 3 bases at V and 6 bases at J, with 16 bases between. The CDR3 consists of 15 residues.

CDR3: CASSEWAGPMNTEAFF. For the CDR3, the DNA is TGTGCCAGCAGTGAATGGGCGGGGCCTATGAACACTGAAGCTTTCTTT. This chain joins TRBV25-1 and TRBJ1-1, with a possible D match to TRBD1 (5 bases). Germline loops: CDR1 MGHDK, CDR2 SYGVNS. V lost 1 base and J lost 0, with 12 bases in between. CDR3 size: 16 residues.

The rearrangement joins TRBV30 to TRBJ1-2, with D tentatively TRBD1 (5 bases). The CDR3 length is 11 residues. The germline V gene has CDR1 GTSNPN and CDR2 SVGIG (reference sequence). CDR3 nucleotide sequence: TGTGTCCTGGAAAGGGGATGGGGCTACACCTTC. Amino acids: CVLERGWGYTF.

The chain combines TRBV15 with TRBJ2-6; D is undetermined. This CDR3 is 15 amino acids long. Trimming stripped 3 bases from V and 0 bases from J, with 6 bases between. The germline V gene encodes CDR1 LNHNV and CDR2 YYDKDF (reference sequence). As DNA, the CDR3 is TGTGCCACCAGCAGTGGAGCCTCTGGGGCCAACGTCCTGACTTTC. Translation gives CATSSGASGANVLTF.